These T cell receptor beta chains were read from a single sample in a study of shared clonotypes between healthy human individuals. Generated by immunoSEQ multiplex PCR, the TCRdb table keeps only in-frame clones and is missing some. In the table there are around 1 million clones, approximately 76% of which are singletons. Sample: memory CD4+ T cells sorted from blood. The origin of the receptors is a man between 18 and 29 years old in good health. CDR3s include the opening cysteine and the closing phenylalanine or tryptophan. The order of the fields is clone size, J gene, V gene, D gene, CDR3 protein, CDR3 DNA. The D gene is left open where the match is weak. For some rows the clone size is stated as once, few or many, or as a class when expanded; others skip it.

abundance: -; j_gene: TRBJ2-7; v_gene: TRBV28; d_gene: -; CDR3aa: CASSPRGRGGGSYEQYF; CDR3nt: TGTGCCAGCAGCCCAAGAGGGCGGGGAGGGGGGTCCTACGAGCAGTACTTC
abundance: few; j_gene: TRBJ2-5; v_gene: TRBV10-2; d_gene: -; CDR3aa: CASKGQGIGGYQETQYF; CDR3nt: TGCGCCAGCAAGGGCCAGGGCATCGGGGGTTACCAAGAGACCCAGTACTTC
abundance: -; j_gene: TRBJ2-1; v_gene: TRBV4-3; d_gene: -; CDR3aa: CASSQANEQFF; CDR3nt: TGCGCCAGCAGCCAAGCAAACGAGCAGTTCTTC
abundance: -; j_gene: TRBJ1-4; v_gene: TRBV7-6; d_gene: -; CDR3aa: CASRTAGGNEKLFF; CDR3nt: TGTGCCAGCAGGACAGCGGGGGGAAATGAAAAACTGTTTTTT
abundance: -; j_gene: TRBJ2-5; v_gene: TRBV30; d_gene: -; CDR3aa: CAWSVQPGTQYF; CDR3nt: TGTGCCTGGAGTGTACAGCCCGGGACCCAGTACTTC
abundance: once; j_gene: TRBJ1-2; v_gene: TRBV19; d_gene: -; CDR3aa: CASSWDGYGYTF; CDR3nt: TGTGCCAGTAGTTGGGACGGCTATGGCTACACCTTC
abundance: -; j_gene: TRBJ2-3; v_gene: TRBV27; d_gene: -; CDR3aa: CASSFQDLITDTQYF; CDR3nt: TGTGCCAGCAGTTTTCAGGACTTGATCACAGATACGCAGTATTTT
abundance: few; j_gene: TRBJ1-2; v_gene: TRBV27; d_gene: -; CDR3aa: CASSLGRGYGYTF; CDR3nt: TGTGCCAGCAGTTTAGGCAGGGGCTATGGCTACACCTTC
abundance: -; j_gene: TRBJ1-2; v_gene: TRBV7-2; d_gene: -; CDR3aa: CASSDAAGRPITF; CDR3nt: TGTGCCAGCAGCGACGCGGCGGGCAGACCCATTACCTTC
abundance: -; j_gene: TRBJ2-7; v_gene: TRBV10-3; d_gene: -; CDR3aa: CAISESGTVSSFEQYF; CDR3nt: TGTGCCATCAGTGAGTCGGGGACGGTTTCGTCTTTCGAGCAGTACTTC
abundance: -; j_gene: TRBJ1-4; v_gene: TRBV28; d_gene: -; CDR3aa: CASSLTQAGKLFF; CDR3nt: TGTGCCAGCAGTTTAACACAGGCCGGGAAACTGTTTTTT
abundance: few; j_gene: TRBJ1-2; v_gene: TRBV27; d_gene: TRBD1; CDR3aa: CASSPITGTGGRGYGYTF; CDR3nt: TGTGCCAGCAGTCCTATAACAGGGACAGGGGGCCGGGGCTATGGCTACACCTTC
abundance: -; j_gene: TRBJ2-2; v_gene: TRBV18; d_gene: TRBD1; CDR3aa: CASSQGAHTGELFF; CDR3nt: TGTGCCAGCTCGCAGGGGGCCCACACCGGGGAGCTGTTTTTT
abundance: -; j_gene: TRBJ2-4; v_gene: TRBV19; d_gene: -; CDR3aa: CASSNRPAKNIQYF; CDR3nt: TGTGCCAGTAGTAATAGACCAGCCAAAAACATTCAGTACTTC
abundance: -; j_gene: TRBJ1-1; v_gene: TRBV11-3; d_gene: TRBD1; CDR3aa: CASSDPLDRANTEAFF; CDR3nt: TGTGCCAGCAGCGACCCCCTAGACAGGGCGAACACTGAAGCTTTCTTT
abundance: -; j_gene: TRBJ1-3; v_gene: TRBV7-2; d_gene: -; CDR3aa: CASSLANLSGNTIYF; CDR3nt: TGTGCCAGCAGCTTAGCGAACCTCTCTGGAAACACCATATATTTT
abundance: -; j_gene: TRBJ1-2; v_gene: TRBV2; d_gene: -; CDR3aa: CASRDSRNYGYTF; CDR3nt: TGTGCCAGCAGGGACAGTCGAAACTATGGCTACACCTTC
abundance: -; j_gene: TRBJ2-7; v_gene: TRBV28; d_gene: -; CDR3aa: CASKGLPLSYEQYF; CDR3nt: TGTGCCAGCAAAGGGCTCCCCCTCTCCTACGAGCAGTACTTC
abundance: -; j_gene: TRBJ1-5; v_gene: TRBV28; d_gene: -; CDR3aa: CASRDTGFRNQPQHF; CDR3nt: TGTGCCAGCAGGGACACGGGGTTTCGAAATCAGCCCCAGCATTTT
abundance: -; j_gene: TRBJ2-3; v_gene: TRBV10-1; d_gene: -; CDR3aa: CASSSGVTDTQYF; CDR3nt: TGCGCCAGCAGTTCAGGGGTGACAGATACGCAGTATTTT
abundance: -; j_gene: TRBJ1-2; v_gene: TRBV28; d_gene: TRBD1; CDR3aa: CASSPRGAGGGYTF; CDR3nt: TGTGCCAGCAGCCCCAGGGGGGCAGGAGGGGGCTACACCTTC
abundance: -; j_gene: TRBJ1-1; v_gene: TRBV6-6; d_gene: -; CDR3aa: CASSPPTFTGVTEAFF; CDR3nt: TGTGCCAGCAGCCCTCCGACGTTCACGGGGGTCACTGAAGCTTTCTTT